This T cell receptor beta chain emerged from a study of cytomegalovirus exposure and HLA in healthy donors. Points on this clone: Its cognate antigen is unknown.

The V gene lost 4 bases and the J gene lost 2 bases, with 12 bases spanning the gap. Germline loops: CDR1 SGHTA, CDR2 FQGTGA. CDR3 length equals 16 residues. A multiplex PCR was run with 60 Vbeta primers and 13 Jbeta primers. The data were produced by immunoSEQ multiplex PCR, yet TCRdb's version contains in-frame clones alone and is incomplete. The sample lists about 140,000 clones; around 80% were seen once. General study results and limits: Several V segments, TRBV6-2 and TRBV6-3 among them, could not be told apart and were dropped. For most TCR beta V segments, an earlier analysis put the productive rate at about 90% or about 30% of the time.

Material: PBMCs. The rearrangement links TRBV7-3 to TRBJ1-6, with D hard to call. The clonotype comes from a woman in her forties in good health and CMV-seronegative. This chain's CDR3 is CASSYRHDPYNSPLHF. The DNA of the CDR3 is TGTGCCAGCAGCTACCGACACGACCCCTATAATTCACCCCTCCACTTT.